The 15 T cell receptor beta chains reported below all come from one sample, sequenced in a study of shared clonotypes between healthy human individuals. Sequenced by immunoSEQ multiplex PCR; TCRdb stores in-frame clones only, minus some. In the table there are around 700,000 clones, about 92% of which are singletons. Selected positively for CCR7 and CD45RO-negative, naive CD8 cells excluded terminally differentiated effector memory CD45RA+ cells. Sequencing was carried out using naive CD8+ T cells sorted from blood. Every receptor here comes from a man aged 25 to 45 in good health.

The chain couples TRBV19 to TRBJ1-4; D is unresolved. This CDR3 contains 13 residues. The V end was cut by 4 bases, the J end by 7 bases, with 10 bases between. Germline-derived CDR1 and CDR2 are LNHDA and SQIVND (reference sequence). CDR3 bases: TGTGCCAGTAGTACTCGTCCCCCTGAAAAACTGTTTTTT. Amino acids: CASSTRPPEKLFF.

The chain links TRBV7-8 to TRBJ2-5; TRBD2 matches at 13 bases. Germline trimming cut 5 bases from V and 3 bases from J; bases unmatched to any gene: 12. CDR3 length equals 18 residues. Germline V CDR1 and CDR2: SGHVS, FQNEAQ. CDR3 sequence reads: CASSPYPGLAGRKETQYF. DNA of the CDR3: TGTGCCAGCAGCCCTTATCCGGGACTAGCGGGGCGGAAAGAGACCCAGTACTTC.

The genes are TRBV27 and TRBJ2-7; 7 bases fit TRBD1. V dropped 0 bases and J dropped 6; count of bases not matched to a gene: 11. Germline CDR1 and CDR2: MNHEY and SMNVEV (reference sequence). This CDR3 is 16 amino acids long. The CDR3 loop reads CASSLSRGPGRGEQYF. The CDR3 DNA follows: TGTGCCAGCAGTTTATCGAGGGGGCCTGGAAGGGGCGAGCAGTACTTC.

The chain combines TRBV7-9 with TRBJ2-3; D not certain. This CDR3 contains 15 residues. Germline CDR1 is SEHNR and CDR2 is FQNEAQ (reference sequence). V was trimmed by 5 bases and J by 4 bases, leaving 16 bases between them. CDR3 residues: CASSPLRAQSDTQYF. The DNA of the CDR3 is TGTGCCAGCAGCCCGTTGCGAGCTCAGTCAGATACGCAGTATTTT.

The chain combines TRBV28 with TRBJ1-2, with D maybe TRBD1 (5 bases). V was clipped by 5 bases and J by 1 base, with 17 bases between them. The CDR3 extends over 16 amino acids. The germline V gene encodes CDR1 MDHEN and CDR2 SYDVKM. The CDR3 region is CASSPTGDGLNYGYTF. In DNA, the CDR3 is TGTGCCAGCAGTCCCACGGGGGACGGTCTTAACTATGGCTACACCTTC.

The V gene is TRBV14, the J gene TRBJ2-1, with TRBD1 identical over 9 bases. CDR1 SGHDN and CDR2 FVKESK come from the germline V gene. V was pared by 1 base and J by 4 bases, with 5 bases of the junction left unmatched. This CDR3 region has 16 residues. CDR3 residues: CASSQGWDRDYNEQFF. The CDR3 bases are TGTGCCAGCAGCCAAGGGTGGGACAGGGATTACAATGAGCAGTTCTTC.

V gene TRBV6-5 combines with J gene TRBJ2-7; 7 nucleotides align to TRBD1. J lost 2 bases, V lost 10 bases, and 8 bases had no gene match. Per the germline V gene, CDR1 is MNHEY and CDR2 is SVGAGI. The CDR3 sequence is 13 residues long. The CDR3 loop is CATTRDSTYEQYF. For the CDR3, the DNA is TGTGCCACTACCCGGGACAGCACCTACGAGCAGTACTTC.

This chain uses TRBV11-2 with TRBJ1-5; 7 positions match TRBD1. The V and J ends lost 1 base and 2 bases, in that order; junction bases with no gene match: 2. CDR3 size: 15 residues. From germline, CDR1 is SGHAT and CDR2 FQNNGV. This CDR3 is CASSLGQGGNQPQHF. Here the CDR3 DNA reads TGTGCCAGCAGCTTAGGACAGGGTGGCAATCAGCCCCAGCATTTT.

V gene TRBV4-1 combines with J gene TRBJ2-7, with 13 bases that match TRBD2. V lost 3 bases, J lost 5 bases, and 19 bases stayed unmatched. Germline CDR1 MGHRA, CDR2 YSYEKL. This CDR3 has 20 amino acids. The CDR3 DNA reads as TGCGCCAGCAGCCACACACTCGGACTAGCGGGAGAGAGGGGGTCCCACGAGCAGTACTTC. Translating gives CASSHTLGLAGERGSHEQYF.

The chain is built from TRBV10-2 and TRBJ2-7; D is uncertain. Germline V gives CDR1 WSHSY, CDR2 SAAADI. This CDR3 contains 12 residues. Trimming pared 10 bases from V and 2 bases from J, leaving 12 bases between. DNA of the CDR3: TGCGCCACCTCACCCGGGCCCTACGAGCAGTACTTC. Residues: CATSPGPYEQYF.

This clone was seen only a few times. The V and J genes are TRBV10-1 and TRBJ2-7; 7 positions agree with TRBD1. Germline V gene sequence: CDR1 WNHNN, CDR2 SYGVQD (reference sequence). This CDR3 is built from 14 residues. With 6 bases clipped from V and 6 bases from J, the junction kept 11 bases outside the gene matches. In DNA form, the CDR3 reads TGCGCCAGCAGCCATCATCGGACAGGTGGCGAGCAGTACTTC. Translated: CASSHHRTGGEQYF.

Only one count was recorded for this clone. CDR3 DNA: TGTGCCAGCAGATGGTATAGCAATCAGCCCCAGCATTTT. It yields the protein CASRWYSNQPQHF. The V gene is TRBV5-8, the J gene TRBJ1-5; D gene unclear. Germline CDR1 is SGHTS and CDR2 is YDEGEE. The CDR3 spans 13 residues. V lost 5 bases and J 0 bases, leaving 6 bases between the germline ends.

The chain links TRBV2 to TRBJ2-1; D is undetermined. Germline CDR1 reads SNHLY; CDR2 reads FYNNEI. V dropped 9 bases and J dropped 4 bases, with 10 bases sitting between them. CDR3 length: 12 amino acids. The CDR3 reads CASTDQYNEQFF. Written as DNA, the CDR3 is TGTGCCAGTACAGACCAGTACAATGAGCAGTTCTTC.

The genes are TRBV12-5 and TRBJ2-1; D unclear. V was cut by 1 base and J by 8 bases, with 15 bases left in between. This CDR3 is built from 15 residues. Germline loops: CDR1 LGHNT, CDR2 FRNRAP. The CDR3 sequence is CASGLGLKGLDEQFF. DNA of the CDR3: TGTGCTAGTGGTTTGGGCCTGAAGGGCCTGGATGAGCAGTTCTTC.

This chain uses TRBV28 with TRBJ1-3; D is ambiguous. The germline V and J ends were trimmed by 6 bases and 0 bases, with 6 bases remaining between them. Germline CDR1 is MDHEN and CDR2 is SYDVKM. The CDR3 totals 13 residues. In DNA form, the CDR3 reads TGTGCCAGCAGCTTCTCCTCTGGAAACACCATATATTTT. The encoded protein is CASSFSSGNTIYF.